The clone carrying this TCR beta chain was counted only a few times. Its antigen is not identified. Treatment defined: oral pan-JAK inhibitor, 5-10 mg twice daily. This CDR3 region has 13 residues. The germline CDR1 and CDR2 sequences are GTSNPN and SVGIG (reference sequence). Trimming pared 0 bases from V and 7 bases from J, leaving 12 bases between. RNA, once extracted, was reverse transcribed into cDNA for use as the sequencing template. This table comes from immunoSEQ multiplex PCR, and its TCRdb copy is limited to in-frame clones, with some not included. In the table there are a few hundred thousand clones, roughly 60% of which are singletons. This sample stems from a study of CD8+ T cells in alopecia areata. Findings and caveats of the study: Many expanded lesional clones persisted in scalp and blood during tofacitinib. TCRs were shared less clearly across patients than in mice, possibly for HLA-related reasons.

The chain couples TRBV30 to TRBJ1-2; D unclear. This clonotype was obtained from a human donor with alopecia areata. The source material was CD4+ T cells sorted from blood, sampled around week 54, from a patient treated with tofacitinib. CDR3 in amino acids: CAWSVGSTTGYTF. The DNA of the CDR3 is TGTGCCTGGAGTGTTGGGTCGACGACTGGCTACACCTTC.